The text below deals with one T cell receptor beta chain. This clone was recorded once. No antigen is known for it. The sample holds no much larger clone one base away, and base qualities are not on file. The sample belongs to a study of cytomegalovirus exposure and HLA in healthy donors (dated by TCRdb to the late 2010s). For context, the study as a whole: The 500 to 800 repertoires of the first cohort and the roughly 110 validation repertoires were produced on the same platform, according to a later analysis. A separate validation cohort of 100 to 150 different subjects was used in addition to the approximately 640-subject first cohort. High-throughput TCR immunosequencing, statistical association of individual TCRs with disease status, and machine learning were combined to predict cytomegalovirus infection status. The study aimed to test whether signatures of past pathogen exposure could be identified by cataloging public T cell receptors.

Sequences MNHNS (CDR1) and SASEGT (CDR2) are obtained from the germline V gene. CDR3 length: 13 amino acids, cysteine to phenylalanine. The CDR3 DNA has 39 bases and is translated from base 1. Trimming costs V 1 base and J 4 bases, and their ends lie 5 bases apart. The study at large found these results: Subsequent analysis determined that TCRs grouped into clusters in the first cohort also showed a tendency toward co-occurrence across the 120 or so validation repertoires, and 94% of cluster scores exceeded 0. In both the original and validation cohorts, the classifier was reported to diagnose cytomegalovirus status with high specificity and sensitivity. The study gave a list of about 170 TCR beta chains associated with cytomegalovirus. Most TCR sequences were seen in very few donors, while some public TCRs were found in many individuals. It was suggested by the authors that the approach could potentially be generalized to other disease states and immunological phenotypes. Three of the identified cytomegalovirus-associated TCR beta chains were confirmed in vitro to be specific for cytomegalovirus antigens. A later analysis lacked HLA typing for the validation cohort, so it scored co-occurrence in that cohort across all 120 or so repertoires.

Donors formed part of the validation cohort, which comprised 120 or so subjects and was distinct from the first cohort of some 700 subjects. To prepare the library, the immunoSEQ multiplex PCR assay was applied. The authors' analysis ran thus. A statistical classification framework was built to diagnose cytomegalovirus status from the catalog of TCR beta chain sequences. TCRdb carries this immuneACCESS record with in-frame sequences only. Its versions omit some clonotypes, under half of them owing to an unresolved V gene in the studies checked, with the rest unexplained. The V and J calls and clone size were taken over from that table, and D and trimming were inferred from the DNA. This sample is represented by about 180,000 clones; around 85% of them were singletons. Roughly 15% of the sample belongs to the ten largest clones.

The sequenced sample was PBMCs. The sequence links TRBV6-1 to TRBJ1-5, with no confidently assigned D gene. The TCR sequence derives from a man younger than 30 in good health and CMV-seropositive. The encoded CDR3 is CASSEEQNQPQHF. The nucleotide sequence is given as TGTGCCAGCAGTGAAGAACAGAATCAGCCCCAGCATTTT.